Listed here are 4 T cell receptor beta chains from one sample, sequenced in a study of control samples from healthy donors and cancer patients. Sequencing used immunoSEQ multiplex PCR; TCRdb keeps in-frame clones, though not all of them. The table has under 65,000 clones, 87% seen once. The material sequenced was PBMCs. These TCRs come from a woman aged 60-70 years with lung cancer.

The chain employs TRBV9 and TRBJ2-1, with D possibly TRBD1 on 6 matching bases. Germline V gene data show CDR1 as SGDLS and CDR2 as YYNGEE. CDR3 size: 15 residues. V gave up 2 bases and J gave up 2 bases, with 11 bases separating them. The CDR3 loop is CASSVQDSTYNEQFF. DNA for the CDR3: TGTGCCAGCAGCGTCCAGGACAGTACCTACAATGAGCAGTTCTTC.

The genes are TRBV5-1 and TRBJ1-1; D is undetermined. Looked up from germline, CDR1 is SGHRS and CDR2 is YFSETQ. V was cut by 2 bases and J by 0 bases, with 5 bases left in between. This CDR3 has 13 residues. The CDR3 loop reads CASSFGMNTEAFF. The DNA of the CDR3 is TGCGCCAGCAGCTTCGGCATGAACACTGAAGCTTTCTTT.

The chain couples TRBV5-1 to TRBJ2-3; the D gene could be TRBD1 or TRBD2 (5 bases each). CDR1 is SGHRS and CDR2 is YFSETQ in the germline V gene. The length of the CDR3 is 16 residues. V gave up 1 base and J gave up 4 bases, with 16 bases separating them. The CDR3 nucleotides are TGCGCCAGCAGCTTGACCGGGACGGTGGGGGCAGATACGCAGTATTTT. As protein: CASSLTGTVGADTQYF.

The chain carries TRBV5-1 and TRBJ1-1; 11 positions agree with TRBD1. The J segment lost 5 bases and the V segment lost 4 bases, leaving 4 bases of the junction unmatched. The CDR3 extends over 14 amino acids. Germline CDR1 and CDR2: SGHRS and YFSETQ. CDR3 DNA: TGCGCCAGCAGCCCCGGGACAGGGGGAACTGAAGCTTTCTTT. This translates into CASSPGTGGTEAFF. The full variable domain, with the rest looked up from reference TRBV5-1 and TRBJ1-1, is KAGVTQTPRYLIKTRGQQVTLSCSPISGHRSVSWYQQTPGQGLQFLFEYFSETQRNKGNFPGRFSGRQFSNSRSEMNVSTLELGDSALYLCASSPGTGGTEAFFGQGTRLTVV.